Below are 30 T cell receptor beta chains sequenced from a single sample in a study of T cell changes during pregnancy in multiple sclerosis. Clones were read by immunoSEQ multiplex PCR, and TCRdb kept only the in-frame ones, dropping some. The sample has 37,000 or so clones, approximately 90% seen once. The starting material was CD4+ T cells from peripheral blood mononuclear cells, obtained in the first trimester of pregnancy. These receptor sequences come from a female donor with multiple sclerosis, enrolled in a pregnancy study.

This rearrangement joins TRBV6-1 to TRBJ2-3, with TRBD2 matching 10 bases. J lost 4 bases, V lost 8 bases, and 9 bases had no gene match. Germline CDR1 MNHNS, CDR2 SASEGT. The CDR3 spans 15 residues. CDR3 sequence reads: CASRSGRASADTQYF. In DNA form, the CDR3 reads TGTGCCAGCCGGAGCGGGAGGGCCTCTGCAGATACGCAGTATTTT.

The genes are TRBV5-1 and TRBJ1-2, with 7 bases lining up with TRBD1. There are 14 residues in the CDR3. The V gene end was trimmed by 0 bases and the J gene end by 6 bases; junction bases not matched to a gene: 5. Germline CDR1 and CDR2: SGHRS and YFSETQ. CDR3 residues: CASSLVGRGDGYTF. The CDR3 DNA is TGCGCCAGCAGCTTGGTAGGCAGGGGGGATGGCTACACCTTC.

The V gene is TRBV27, the J gene TRBJ2-5; 12 bases fit TRBD1. The CDR3 length is 16 residues. CDR1 is MNHEY and CDR2 is SMNVEV in the germline V gene (reference sequence). Trimming cost V 5 bases and J 7 bases; bases outside gene matches: 11. As DNA, the CDR3 is TGTGCCAGCAGTCCGACCCGGGACAGGGGGCTGGTGACCCAGTACTTC. Protein product: CASSPTRDRGLVTQYF.

The chain joins TRBV2 to TRBJ1-2; D perhaps matches TRBD1 (6 bases). Trimming took 7 bases from V and 2 from J, leaving 11 bases between them. CDR3 length equals 13 residues. CDR1 and CDR2 from the germline V gene are SNHLY and FYNNEI. The CDR3 DNA is TGTGCCAGCAAGGACAGCGGCAACTATGGCTACACCTTC. Residues: CASKDSGNYGYTF.

V usage is TRBV18 and J usage is TRBJ1-1; 7 nucleotides agree with TRBD1. The germline gives CDR1 KGHSH, CDR2 LQKENI. Trimming at V came to 5 bases and at J to 1 base, leaving 7 bases not matched to a gene. The CDR3 contains 15 residues. CDR3 sequence (DNA): TGTGCCAGCTCAGCGAGGGGGCCTCAGAACACTGAAGCTTTCTTT. As protein: CASSARGPQNTEAFF.

The chain employs TRBV11-1 and TRBJ2-3, with D unresolved. V lost 1 base and J lost 2, with 7 bases in between. The CDR3 extends over 14 amino acids. Germline CDR1 and CDR2: SGHAT and FQDESV (reference sequence). The CDR3 coding sequence is TGTGCCAGCAGCTTAGGTCCCTTCACAGATACGCAGTATTTT. Encoded protein: CASSLGPFTDTQYF.

The genes are TRBV29-1 and TRBJ2-3; TRBD2 matches 10 bases. CDR3 size: 16 residues. The junction had 10 bases not matched to a gene; V was cut back by 7 bases and J by 0 bases. From germline, CDR1 is SQVTM and CDR2 ANQGSEA. CDR3 loop: CSGLAGVSSSTDTQYF. CDR3 sequence (DNA): TGCAGCGGTCTAGCGGGAGTTTCCTCTAGCACAGATACGCAGTATTTT.

The chain has TRBV11-2 and TRBJ2-7; D gene uncertain. The germline CDR1 and CDR2 sequences are SGHAT and FQNNGV. The V end lost 3 bases, the J end lost 3 bases, and 6 bases lay between the germline ends. The CDR3 contains 12 residues. CDR3 sequence (DNA): TGTGCCAGCAGCTTTTCAGTCTACGAGCAGTACTTC. Its protein product is CASSFSVYEQYF.

This chain joins TRBV11-1 and TRBJ2-1, with 9 bases matching TRBD2. The CDR3 sequence is 15 residues long. The V segment lost 4 bases and the J segment 4 bases; nucleotides outside the gene matches: 5. Per the germline V gene, CDR1 is SGHAT and CDR2 is FQDESV (reference sequence). The CDR3 loop reads CASSSSSGDYNEQFF. The CDR3 DNA follows: TGTGCCAGCAGCTCGTCTAGCGGGGATTACAATGAGCAGTTCTTC. Looking up the rest from reference TRBV11-1 and TRBJ2-1 gives the full variable domain: EAEVAQSPRYKITEKSQAVAFWCDPISGHATLYWYRQILGQGPELLVQFQDESVVDDSQLPKDRFSAERLKGVDSTLKIQPAELGDSAMYLCASSSSSGDYNEQFFGPGTRLTVL.

V is TRBV7-9 and J is TRBJ1-2; no clear D. Trimming left V 2 bases short and J 6 bases short, with 10 bases between. The germline CDR1 and CDR2 sequences are SEHNR and FQNEAQ (reference sequence). The CDR3 consists of 13 residues. Written as DNA, the CDR3 is TGTGCCAGCAGCTTATCAGAAATCAATGGCTACACCTTC. Its protein is CASSLSEINGYTF. Variable domain in full (rest from reference TRBV7-9 and TRBJ1-2): DTGVSQNPRHKITKRGQNVTFRCDPISEHNRLYWYRQTLGQGPEFLTYFQNEAQLEKSRLLSDRFSAERPKGSFSTLEIQRTEQGDSAMYLCASSLSEINGYTFGSGTRLTVV.

V and J are TRBV19 and TRBJ2-2, with D maybe TRBD2 (6 bases). The V gene's germline CDR1 is LNHDA and CDR2 SQIVND (reference sequence). Trimming shortened V by 7 bases and J by 0 bases, and 30 bases separated the two germline ends. This CDR3 is 21 amino acids long. CDR3 region: CASIHALGRLGHFANTGELFF. The DNA for the CDR3 is TGTGCCAGTATCCATGCCCTGGGGAGACTAGGCCACTTCGCGAACACCGGGGAGCTGTTTTTT.

The chain is built from TRBV6-6 and TRBJ1-5; D not resolved. The V gene's germline CDR1 is MNHNY and CDR2 SVGAGI (reference sequence). CDR3 length: 15 residues. With 4 bases removed from V and 9 bases from J, the gap between germline ends came to 19 bases. The CDR3 protein is CASSSPTAGSTPQHF. The CDR3 coding sequence is TGTGCCAGCAGTTCCCCGACGGCGGGAAGCACGCCCCAGCATTTT.

The V gene is TRBV2, the J gene TRBJ2-1; TRBD2 might be the D (5 bases). The CDR3 spans 13 residues. Between the trimmed V and J ends, which lost 7 bases and 8 bases, there was a span of 15 bases. Germline CDR1 reads SNHLY; CDR2 reads FYNNEI. CDR3: CASTGVLADEQFF. The CDR3 bases are TGTGCCAGCACCGGGGTCCTCGCGGATGAGCAGTTCTTC. Full variable domain (remainder filled in from reference TRBV2 and TRBJ2-1): EPEVTQTPSHQVTQMGQEVILRCVPISNHLYFYWYRQILGQKVEFLVSFYNNEISEKSEIFDDQFSVERPDGSNFTLKIRSTKLEDSAMYFCASTGVLADEQFFGPGTRLTVL.

The chain joins TRBV13 to TRBJ1-3; TRBD1 aligns across 10 bases. Germline values: CDR1 PRHDT, CDR2 FYEKMQ (reference sequence). V was pared by 3 bases and J by 2 bases, with 13 bases of the junction left unmatched. This CDR3 is built from 19 residues. CDR3 in amino acids: CASSLGRTGGVSPGNTIYF. CDR3 DNA sequence: TGTGCCAGCAGCTTGGGACGGACAGGGGGTGTATCGCCTGGAAACACCATATATTTT.

V is TRBV27 and J is TRBJ1-2; no definite D call. This CDR3 has 15 amino acids. The ends were cut back, 6 bases at V and 2 bases at J, with 16 bases in the middle. Germline CDR1 and CDR2: MNHEY and SMNVEV (reference sequence). CDR3 amino acids: CASRAGAWGNYGYTF. In DNA, the CDR3 is TGTGCCAGCAGGGCGGGAGCATGGGGAAACTATGGCTACACCTTC.

This clone was recorded only once. The V and J genes are TRBV13 and TRBJ1-2; 11 bases are shared with TRBD1. Germline CDR1 reads PRHDT; CDR2 reads FYEKMQ (reference sequence). The V gene end was trimmed by 0 bases and the J gene end by 0 bases; junction bases not matched to a gene: 3. This CDR3 is 17 amino acids long. The CDR3 is CASSLGGTGGSNYGYTF. The CDR3 nucleotides are TGTGCCAGCAGCTTAGGGGGGACAGGGGGATCTAACTATGGCTACACCTTC.

The rearrangement joins TRBV5-4 to TRBJ2-1; D is undetermined. This CDR3 is built from 13 residues. Germline loops: CDR1 SGHNT, CDR2 YYREEE (reference sequence). V was pared by 1 base and J by 2 bases, with 4 bases between. This chain's CDR3 is CASSLPTYNEQFF. The CDR3 coding sequence is TGTGCCAGCAGCTTGCCTACCTACAATGAGCAGTTCTTC.

The J gene is TRBJ2-6, the V gene TRBV5-1; D uncertain. Trimming removed 6 bases from V and 3 bases from J, with 7 bases in between. Germline lookup yields CDR1 SGHRS and CDR2 YFSETQ. The CDR3 length is 13 residues. CDR3 nucleotides: TGCGCCAGCAAACTGGTTGGGGCCAACGTCCTGACTTTC. Its protein is CASKLVGANVLTF. The full variable domain, in which reference TRBV5-1 and TRBJ2-6 provide the parts outside the CDR3, is KAGVTQTPRYLIKTRGQQVTLSCSPISGHRSVSWYQQTPGQGLQFLFEYFSETQRNKGNFPGRFSGRQFSNSRSEMNVSTLELGDSALYLCASKLVGANVLTFGAGSRLTVL.

This clone turned up a few times. The J gene is TRBJ1-5, the V gene TRBV30, with unresolved D. Trimming shortened V by 0 bases and J by 2 bases, and 11 bases separated the two germline ends. Germline CDR1 is GTSNPN and CDR2 is SVGIG (reference sequence). The CDR3 is made up of 15 amino acids. CDR3 sequence (DNA): TGTGCCTGGAGTGTACGAGGTCTGGGCAATCAGCCCCAGCATTTT. Protein sequence: CAWSVRGLGNQPQHF. Full variable domain (missing parts from reference TRBV30 and TRBJ1-5): SQTIHQWPATLVQPVGSPLSLECTVEGTSNPNLYWYRQAAGRGLQLLFYSVGIGQISSEVPQNLSASRPQDRQFILSSKKLLLSDSGFYLCAWSVRGLGNQPQHFGDGTRLSIL.

This rearrangement joins TRBV18 to TRBJ2-2; D uncertain. V gave up 6 bases and J gave up 3 bases, with 11 bases separating them. The CDR3 runs to 14 residues. Germline assignment: CDR1 KGHSH and CDR2 LQKENI. The CDR3 sequence is CASSPRGDTGELFF. The CDR3 DNA reads as TGTGCCAGCTCCCCCCGAGGCGACACCGGGGAGCTGTTTTTT.

The chain combines TRBV10-3 with TRBJ2-1, with D perhaps matching TRBD2 (5 bases). The CDR3 extends over 12 amino acids. CDR1 is ENHRY, CDR2 SYGVKD, per germline. Trimming took 3 bases from V and 7 from J, leaving 7 bases between them. The CDR3 DNA reads as TGTGCCATCAGTGACCCGGGGAATGAGCAGTTCTTC. Translating it yields CAISDPGNEQFF.

This chain uses TRBV5-5 with TRBJ1-5, with D unresolved. V dropped 5 bases and J dropped 8 bases, with 14 bases sitting between them. Germline V gives CDR1 SGHKS, CDR2 YYEKEE (reference sequence). The CDR3 totals 13 residues. The CDR3 DNA sequence: TGTGCCAGCAGTCTCGCCCCCGGGGAGCCCCAGCATTTT. Translation gives CASSLAPGEPQHF.

This clone was observed once. The junction shows a germline mismatch at one end, possibly a read error. Here the CDR3 DNA reads TGTGCCAGCCGCTTCGCGGGAGGGGTCCATGAGCAGTTCTTC. This encodes CASRFAGGVHEQFF. The V gene is TRBV7-2, the J gene TRBJ2-1; 9 bases map to TRBD2. This CDR3 contains 14 residues. Germline values: CDR1 SGHTA, CDR2 FQGNSA.

The chain couples TRBV5-1 to TRBJ1-2; D not resolved. V shed 1 base and J shed 8 bases, with 15 bases lying between them. This CDR3 spans 14 amino acids. From germline, CDR1 is SGHRS and CDR2 YFSETQ. The DNA of the CDR3 is TGCGCCAGCAGCTTGTGGGCAGGTCAAGAAGGCTACACCTTC. Translated, it gives CASSLWAGQEGYTF.

The rearrangement joins TRBV19 to TRBJ2-1; D gene ambiguous. Germline CDR1 reads LNHDA; CDR2 reads SQIVND (reference sequence). This CDR3 is built from 13 residues. The V and J ends lost 5 bases and 7 bases respectively, with 12 bases between them. This CDR3 reads CASSPPQWNEQFF. As DNA, the CDR3 is TGTGCCAGTAGTCCCCCACAGTGGAATGAGCAGTTCTTC.

The V and J genes are TRBV7-2 and TRBJ2-3, with 13 bases identical to TRBD2. Germline V lookup: CDR1 SGHTA, CDR2 FQGNSA. CDR3 length: 15 amino acids. The ends lost 3 bases at V and 6 bases at J; junction bases unmatched: 3. The CDR3 DNA follows: TGTGCCAGCAGCTTCGAGGGACTAGCGGGGGATACGCAGTATTTT. Residues: CASSFEGLAGDTQYF. The whole variable domain, filled in from reference TRBV7-2 and TRBJ2-3, reads GAGVSQSPSNKVTEKGKDVELRCDPISGHTALYWYRQSLGQGLEFLIYFQGNSAPDKSGLPSDRFSAERTGGSVSTLTIQRTQQEDSAVYLCASSFEGLAGDTQYFGPGTRLTVL.

CDR3 residues: CASTDGWDRGNTEAFF. The CDR3 DNA is TGTGCCAGTACCGATGGATGGGACAGGGGAAACACTGAAGCTTTCTTT. This sequence joins TRBV19 and TRBJ1-1, with 10 positions matching TRBD1. CDR1 is LNHDA and CDR2 is SQIVND in the germline V gene (reference sequence). The CDR3 has 16 residues. After removal of 7 bases from V and 2 bases from J, the junction contained 10 bases not matched to a gene.

The chain joins TRBV5-8 to TRBJ1-5; D is unresolved. The germline gives CDR1 SGHTS, CDR2 YDEGEE. This CDR3 region has 14 residues. Trimming stripped 1 base from V and 0 bases from J, with 5 bases between. CDR3 in amino acids: CASSLTHSNQPQHF. CDR3 DNA sequence: TGTGCCAGCAGCTTGACTCATAGCAATCAGCCCCAGCATTTT. The full variable domain, in which reference TRBV5-8 and TRBJ1-5 provide the parts outside the CDR3, is EAGVTQSPTHLIKTRGQQATLRCSPISGHTSVYWYQQALGLGLQFLLWYDEGEERNRGNFPPRFSGRQFPNYSSELNVNALELEDSALYLCASSLTHSNQPQHFGDGTRLSIL.

The chain is built from TRBV25-1 and TRBJ1-1; possibly TRBD1 for D (6 bases). V gave up 6 bases and J gave up 4 bases, with 12 bases separating them. Germline CDR1 and CDR2: MGHDK and SYGVNS. This CDR3 spans 13 amino acids. CDR3 DNA sequence: TGTGCCAGCAGCATAACAGGGATCACTGAAGCTTTCTTT. This translates into CASSITGITEAFF.

This chain links TRBV2 with TRBJ1-1; D remains unclear. The length of the CDR3 is 11 residues. Trimming took 7 bases from V and 6 from J, leaving 9 bases between them. CDR1 and CDR2 (germline): SNHLY, FYNNEI. CDR3 amino acids: CASIRESEAFF. The CDR3 coding sequence is TGTGCCAGCATCCGGGAGTCTGAAGCTTTCTTT.